This T cell receptor beta chain emerged from a study of post-analysis software for immune sequencing data. Overall study results and limits: Roughly 5 TRBV segments occurring more often in patients than controls included TRBV5-6, TRBV5-1 and TRBV20-1.

Each TCR beta cDNA library carried unique molecular identifiers. TCRdb re-called the PCR reads through MiXCR, storing one row per CDR3 protein. The sample contains roughly 700,000 distinct CDR3 sequences, roughly 27% of which appear only once. CDR3 length equals 17 residues. Germline CDR1 is DFQATT and CDR2 is SNEGSKA (reference sequence). Trimming took 5 bases from V and 8 from J; bases not matched to a gene: 17. About this clonotype itself: The antigen is unknown.

The sequence was obtained from a girl between 10 and 17 years old with multiple sclerosis. This chain connects TRBV20-1 to TRBJ2-1; 11 bases are a match to TRBD1. The material sequenced was blood. CDR3 in DNA: TGCAGTGCTGGGGGGTTCGTAAGGACAGGGGGCGAGGATGAGCAGTTCTTC. The encoded protein is CSAGGFVRTGGEDEQFF.